The present entry profiles one T cell receptor beta chain with its context. What it binds is unknown. The sample belongs to a study of cytomegalovirus exposure and HLA in healthy donors. Study-wide results and limits: In a later analysis, CMV-associated beta chains were mostly HLA-associated, it appeared. The study dropped some indistinguishable V segments, TRBV6-2 and TRBV6-3 among them.

Germline-derived CDR1 and CDR2 are MNHEY and SVGAGI. The CDR3 totals 13 residues. V shed 10 bases and J shed 2 bases, with 14 bases lying between them. Use of 60 Vbeta and 13 Jbeta primers characterized the PCR. Profiling relied on immunoSEQ multiplex PCR, and the TCRdb table lists in-frame clones only, not all of them. The table records under 150,000 clones, around three quarters of them present only once. Sequenced input: PBMCs. The clonotype originates from a woman aged 40 to 50 in good health and CMV-seropositive. The chain uses TRBV6-5 and TRBJ1-1; the D gene is possibly TRBD1 (5 bases). The CDR3 loop is CATKRGTNTEAFF. In DNA, the CDR3 is TGTGCCACAAAAAGGGGTACCAACACTGAAGCTTTCTTT.